This entry lists 8 T cell receptor beta chains sequenced from one sample in a study of breast tumors, draining lymph nodes, adjacent tissues. TCRdb reprocessed the multiplex PCR reads with MiXCR, giving one entry per CDR3 protein. The sample records approximately 17,000 distinct CDR3 sequences, just under 45% being singletons. Material for sequencing was tumor-adjacent breast tissue. The source of these receptors is a female donor with breast cancer. Some clones in this sample may be carry-over from other donors' samples.

This clonotype is medium-sized in the sample. The rearrangement links TRBV7-9 to TRBJ2-3, with a possible D match to TRBD2 (6 bases). V shed 1 base and J shed 5 bases, with 13 bases lying between them. Germline V gene data show CDR1 as SEHNR and CDR2 as FQNEAQ (reference sequence). The CDR3 runs to 15 residues. The CDR3 DNA is TGTGCCAGCAGCTTAGGGGGGACCGGGGGAGATACGCAGTATTTT. Residues: CASSLGGTGGDTQYF.

In this sample, this clonotype is medium-sized. The rearrangement joins TRBV20-1 to TRBJ1-6; D may be TRBD1 (5 bases). V was pared by 3 bases and J by 0 bases, with 15 bases between. The CDR3 runs to 17 residues. The germline gives CDR1 DFQATT, CDR2 SNEGSKA (reference sequence). As DNA, the CDR3 is TGCAGTGCTAGCGGGGGGGGATCGAGCTCCTATAATTCACCCCTCCACTTT. This encodes CSASGGGSSSYNSPLHF.

Remarks on this clonotype: Mismatch with germline at one junction end may stem from a read error. This chain links TRBV19 with TRBJ1-2; D is ambiguous. Germline values: CDR1 LNHDA, CDR2 SQIVND (reference sequence). CDR3 length equals 13 residues. The CDR3 DNA is TGTACCAGTAGTATTCGTGTAGGATATGGCTACACCTTC. It translates to CTSSIRVGYGYTF.

This clonotype was seen many times. The chain combines TRBV6-2 or TRBV6-3 with TRBJ2-7; 10 bases are a match to TRBD2. Germline V gene sequence: CDR1 MNHEY, CDR2 SVGEGT. This CDR3 contains 18 residues. Trimming took 9 bases from V and 3 from J; bases not matched to a gene: 20. Here the CDR3 DNA reads TGTGCCAGAATTTATGGGGGGCTAGCGGGAGTTACCCGCTACGAGCAGTACTTC. Its translation is CARIYGGLAGVTRYEQYF.

V gene TRBV2 combines with J gene TRBJ2-7; TRBD1 agrees at 7 bases. Unmatched junction bases numbered 9, after V lost 3 bases and J lost 1 base. CDR3 length equals 16 residues. In germline, CDR1 is SNHLY, CDR2 FYNNEI. The CDR3 reads CASSDRGSVGSYEQYF. The CDR3 nucleotides read TGTGCCAGCAGTGACAGGGGGAGCGTGGGGTCCTACGAGCAGTACTTC. Full variable domain (missing parts from reference TRBV2 and TRBJ2-7): EPEVTQTPSHQVTQMGQEVILRCVPISNHLYFYWYRQILGQKVEFLVSFYNNEISEKSEIFDDQFSVERPDGSNFTLKIRSTKLEDSAMYFCASSDRGSVGSYEQYFGPGTRLTVT.

The chain uses TRBV5-1 and TRBJ2-7, with TRBD1 matching 7 bases. From germline, CDR1 is SGHRS and CDR2 YFSETQ. V lost 4 bases and J lost 7; bases outside the gene matches: 8. The CDR3 consists of 13 residues. CDR3 DNA sequence: TGCGCCAGCAGCCGACAGGGTACCGGGGAGCAGTACTTC. It yields the protein CASSRQGTGEQYF.

About this clonotype itself: At one end the junction does not follow the germline gene, possibly because of a read error. The chain couples TRBV20-1 to TRBJ2-7, with 9 bases that match TRBD1. This CDR3 has 15 residues. Per germline, CDR1 DFQATT and CDR2 SNEGSKA (reference sequence). CDR3 in amino acids: CSTRHQDRGFDEQYF. The CDR3 region has the DNA TGCAGTACTAGGCATCAGGACAGGGGTTTCGACGAGCAGTACTTC.

The rearrangement links TRBV19 to TRBJ2-7; the D gene is possibly TRBD1 (6 bases). The CDR3 runs 13 residues. V lost 2 bases and J lost 2, with 7 bases in between. Germline V gene lookup returns CDR1 LNHDA and CDR2 SQIVND (reference sequence). DNA of the CDR3: TGTGCCAGTAGTATAAGGGGGACCTACGAGCAGTACTTC. Amino acids: CASSIRGTYEQYF.